The 21 T cell receptor beta chains reported below all come from one sample, sequenced in a study of cytomegalovirus exposure and HLA in healthy donors (dated by TCRdb to the late 2010s). The library relied on the immunoSEQ multiplex PCR assay. TCRdb carries this immuneACCESS record with in-frame sequences only. Its versions omit some clonotypes, under half of them owing to an unresolved V gene in the studies checked, with the rest unexplained. In this sample the table shows under 200,000 clones, approximately 78% of which occur a single time. The ten largest make up roughly 1.2% of the sample. The sample consisted of PBMCs. These receptors all stem from a woman aged 25 to 39 in good health and CMV-seronegative.

The V gene is TRBV19, the J gene TRBJ1-1; 9 nucleotides line up with TRBD1. Looked up from germline, CDR1 is LNHDA and CDR2 is SQIVND (reference sequence). The CDR3 extends over 15 amino acids. J lost 5 bases, V lost 5 bases, and 9 bases had no gene match. Written as DNA, the CDR3 is TGTGCCAGTAGTTTTCCCGGGACAGGGTTTACTGAAGCTTTCTTT. As protein: CASSFPGTGFTEAFF. Variable domain in full (rest from reference TRBV19 and TRBJ1-1): DGGITQSPKYLFRKEGQNVTLSCEQNLNHDAMYWYRQDPGQGLRLIYYSQIVNDFQKGDIAEGYSVSREKKESFPLTVTSAQKNPTAFYLCASSFPGTGFTEAFFGQGTRLTVV.

This clone was detected only once. The gene calls are TRBV7-3 and TRBJ2-3; D remains unclear. The length of the CDR3 is 13 residues. The V gene lost 5 bases and the J gene lost 8 bases, with 14 bases spanning the gap. Germline V gene lookup returns CDR1 SGHTA and CDR2 FQGTGA. As DNA, the CDR3 is TGTGCCAGCAGCGGTACCCTCCGGTCTACGCAGTATTTT. This translates into CASSGTLRSTQYF.

The chain employs TRBV6-1 and TRBJ2-7; the match to TRBD1 covers 7 bases. This CDR3 contains 15 residues. The V segment lost 6 bases and the J segment 0 bases; nucleotides outside the gene matches: 8. Germline CDR1 and CDR2: MNHNS and SASEGT. CDR3 nucleotide sequence: TGTGCCAGCAGCCTAGACAGGGTTAGCTCCTACGAGCAGTACTTC. It translates to CASSLDRVSSYEQYF.

The gene calls are TRBV6-1 and TRBJ2-7; D call uncertain. The CDR3 is 12 amino acids. Germline V gene sequence: CDR1 MNHNS, CDR2 SASEGT. V lost 5 bases, J lost 3 bases, and 8 bases lay in between. DNA for the CDR3: TGTGCCAGCAGTTCCACGAGCTACGAGCAGTACTTC. Protein sequence: CASSSTSYEQYF.

The sample holds a few counts of this clone. The V and J genes are TRBV18 and TRBJ2-7; tentative D call: TRBD1 (5 bases). The CDR3 has 15 amino acids. With 5 bases removed from V and 2 bases from J, the gap between germline ends came to 16 bases. Per germline, CDR1 KGHSH and CDR2 LQKENI. The CDR3 sequence: CASSSSTVTAYEQYF. CDR3 bases: TGTGCCAGCTCATCCTCGACAGTAACGGCCTACGAGCAGTACTTC.

This clone was counted ten times or more. J is TRBJ2-6 and V is TRBV7-3; 8 nucleotides match TRBD2. After removal of 5 bases from V and 1 base from J, the junction contained 4 bases not matched to a gene. The CDR3 has 16 residues. Germline CDR1 is SGHTA and CDR2 is FQGTGA. Here the CDR3 DNA reads TGTGCCAGCAGCGACCCGGGAGGGTCTGGGGCCAACGTCCTGACTTTC. Amino acids: CASSDPGGSGANVLTF.

This chain links TRBV11-3 with TRBJ2-1; TRBD2 aligns across 7 bases. V was pared by 4 bases and J by 8 bases, with 5 bases of the junction left unmatched. The CDR3 contains 13 residues. Germline CDR1 is SGHNT and CDR2 is YENEEA. The CDR3 protein is CASSSGTIDEQFF. Here the CDR3 DNA reads TGTGCCAGCAGCTCCGGGACTATTGATGAGCAGTTCTTC.

The rearrangement links TRBV29-1 to TRBJ2-5; no clear D. V lost 8 bases, J lost 2 bases, and 15 bases lay in between. This CDR3 spans 13 amino acids. Germline V gene sequence: CDR1 SQVTM, CDR2 ANQGSEA. The CDR3 sequence is CSSFRVRQETQYF. CDR3 nucleotides: TGCAGCTCCTTTCGGGTCAGACAAGAGACCCAGTACTTC.

The genes are TRBV9 and TRBJ2-5, with TRBD1 matching 8 bases. Germline trimming cut 3 bases from V and 4 bases from J; bases unmatched to any gene: 2. The CDR3 extends over 13 amino acids. Per the germline V gene, CDR1 is SGDLS and CDR2 is YYNGEE. The CDR3 nucleotides read TGTGCCAGCAGCGGGACAGGGAGAGAGACCCAGTACTTC. Translated, it gives CASSGTGRETQYF.

V is TRBV18 and J is TRBJ1-2, with 7 bases that match TRBD1. V shed 3 bases and J 8 bases; nucleotides not matched to a gene: 9. The CDR3 loop spans 14 amino acids. The germline CDR1 and CDR2 sequences are KGHSH and LQKENI. The CDR3 bases are TGTGCCAGCTCACCCTTGGGACAGCTTGGAGGCTACACCTTC. Protein sequence: CASSPLGQLGGYTF. The complete variable domain, with remaining parts taken from reference TRBV18 and TRBJ1-2, reads NAGVMQNPRHLVRRRGQEARLRCSPMKGHSHVYWYRQLPEEGLKFMVYLQKENIIDESGMPKERFSAEFPKEGPSILRIQQVVRGDSAAYFCASSPLGQLGGYTFGSGTRLTVV.

The V gene is TRBV7-2, the J gene TRBJ2-3; 8 bases match TRBD1. The CDR3 is 16 residues long. In germline, CDR1 is SGHTA, CDR2 FQGNSA. Losses at the gene ends were 5 bases for V and 6 bases for J; bases not matched to a gene: 13. The CDR3 spells CASSNRQGRLTDTQYF. In DNA, the CDR3 is TGTGCCAGCAGCAACCGACAGGGGCGGTTGACGGATACGCAGTATTTT.

The V gene is TRBV5-4, the J gene TRBJ2-3; D ambiguous. The CDR3 extends over 15 amino acids. Germline-derived CDR1 and CDR2 are SGHNT and YYREEE (reference sequence). The V end lost 0 bases, the J end lost 2 bases, and 10 bases lay between the germline ends. CDR3 sequence reads: CASSLDYKPTDTQYF. For the CDR3, the DNA is TGTGCCAGCAGCTTGGATTACAAACCCACAGATACGCAGTATTTT.

The chain uses TRBV19 and TRBJ2-2; 9 positions match TRBD1. This CDR3 has 16 residues. V lost 3 bases, J lost 5 bases, and 7 bases stayed unmatched. Germline V gene data show CDR1 as LNHDA and CDR2 as SQIVND (reference sequence). CDR3 residues: CASSILNGQGTGELFF. For the CDR3, the DNA is TGTGCCAGTAGTATTCTCAACGGACAGGGGACCGGGGAGCTGTTTTTT.

This clone was seen a few times. V and J are TRBV4-1 and TRBJ2-1; 8 bases are shared with TRBD2. V shed 0 bases and J 16 bases; nucleotides not matched to a gene: 5. The CDR3 loop spans 12 amino acids. From germline, CDR1 is MGHRA and CDR2 YSYEKL. CDR3 sequence reads: CASSQDSGGAFF. The CDR3 bases are TGCGCCAGCAGCCAAGACTCGGGGGGGGCCTTCTTC.

This sequence joins TRBV5-1 and TRBJ1-1; D gene uncertain. V was clipped by 0 bases and J by 2 bases, with 5 bases between them. Germline lookup yields CDR1 SGHRS and CDR2 YFSETQ. The CDR3 contains 13 residues. The CDR3 sequence: CASSLDRNTEAFF. The DNA for the CDR3 is TGCGCCAGCAGCTTGGACAGAAACACTGAAGCTTTCTTT.

J is TRBJ2-7 and V is TRBV11-2; D is uncertain. Germline V gives CDR1 SGHAT, CDR2 FQNNGV. The CDR3 consists of 16 residues. V was pared by 0 bases and J by 3 bases, with 15 bases between. CDR3 sequence: CASSLDLQPIYYEQYF. In nucleotides, the CDR3 is TGTGCCAGCAGCTTAGATCTACAGCCTATATACTACGAGCAGTACTTC.

This sequence joins TRBV9 and TRBJ2-5; the match to TRBD2 covers 7 bases. V gave up 2 bases and J gave up 1 base; unmatched junction bases: 5. The CDR3 is 15 residues long. In germline, CDR1 is SGDLS, CDR2 YYNGEE. CDR3 DNA sequence: TGTGCCAGCAGCGTCGGGACTATGCCCCAAGAGACCCAGTACTTC. Encoded protein: CASSVGTMPQETQYF. Full variable domain (remainder filled in from reference TRBV9 and TRBJ2-5): DSGVTQTPKHLITATGQRVTLRCSPRSGDLSVYWYQQSLDQGLQFLIQYYNGEERAKGNILERFSAQQFPDLHSELNLSSLELGDSALYFCASSVGTMPQETQYFGPGTRLLVL.

J is TRBJ1-2 and V is TRBV7-6, with D perhaps TRBD1 (5 bases). Germline-derived CDR1 and CDR2 are SGHVS and FNYEAQ. This CDR3 spans 14 amino acids. V dropped 5 bases and J dropped 6 bases, with 16 bases sitting between them. This CDR3 reads CASSPKGDRDGYTF. The CDR3 DNA is TGTGCCAGCAGCCCTAAAGGGGATCGGGATGGCTACACCTTC.

This clone occurred once. The J gene is TRBJ2-2, the V gene TRBV7-3; perhaps TRBD2 as D (5 bases). The CDR3 spans 15 residues. Germline values: CDR1 SGHTA, CDR2 FQGTGA. V was shortened by 2 bases and J by 7 bases, with 14 bases between the two germline ends. In DNA, the CDR3 is TGTGCCAGCAGCTTAGGGGTCCCCGGGATCGGGGAGCTGTTTTTT. Its protein is CASSLGVPGIGELFF.

The gene calls are TRBV18 and TRBJ2-5; the match to TRBD1 covers 7 bases. The CDR3 extends over 14 amino acids. CDR1 is KGHSH, CDR2 LQKENI, per germline. The V gene end was trimmed by 4 bases and the J gene end by 3 bases; junction bases not matched to a gene: 5. The CDR3, as DNA: TGTGCCAGCTCACAGGGGGCGCATGAAGAGACCCAGTACTTC. As protein: CASSQGAHEETQYF.

The genes are TRBV11-2 and TRBJ2-7, with 12 bases identical to TRBD2. V was clipped by 5 bases and J by 3 bases; unmatched bases: 5. Germline assignment: CDR1 SGHAT and CDR2 FQNNGV. This CDR3 spans 15 amino acids. CDR3 coding DNA: TGTGCCAGCAGCCAAATGGGACTAGCGGGCTACGAGCAGTACTTC. It yields the protein CASSQMGLAGYEQYF.